The entry below gives a single T cell receptor beta chain sequence along with its context. The specificity of this receptor is unknown. It has no much larger one-base neighbor in the sample; base qualities were not kept. The data were taken from a study of cytomegalovirus exposure and HLA in healthy donors (dated by TCRdb to 2016 to 2017). About the study as a whole: According to an earlier analysis of 587 of the donors, roughly 180 million T cells yielded 117 million unique TCR beta sequences and 250 to 350 Gb of sequence data. Roughly 300 gigabases of sequencing data and 78 million or so unique TCR sequences were included in an early release covering about 600 HLA-typed donors. The genetic ancestry cluster associated with self-reported Caucasian donors included about 84% of the 398 genotyped donors. The study was designed to test whether signatures of past pathogen exposure could be identified by cataloging public T cell receptors. The study profiled the T cell repertoires of 550 to 700 subjects by immunosequencing and related them to cytomegalovirus serostatus. Along with the approximately 650-subject first cohort, a separate validation cohort of over a hundred different subjects was used. The study combined high-throughput TCR immunosequencing, statistical association of individual TCRs with disease status, and machine learning to predict cytomegalovirus infection status. To study patterns of TCR occurrence, a later analysis re-analyzed previously published TCR beta repertoires from just over 650 donors and added high-resolution HLA genotyping. In the later analysis, no new phenotypic data were used to find candidate immune exposures; instead, reliance was placed on TCR beta sequences and their occurrence across donors. An earlier analysis of 450 to 750 of the donors used high-throughput TCR beta sequencing to judge whether each TCR beta V gene segment behaved as functional or pseudogenic. Donor age, sex, ethnicity and CMV serostatus were compiled alongside the repertoire data. In a later genetic analysis, genome-wide SNP genotypes for about 65% of the 666 donors were used, and that subset was treated as a discovery cohort. Every discovery cohort repertoire had been produced on one sequencing platform. Both class I and class II loci were covered by HLA typing, at four-digit resolution. The number of donors typed differed by locus, with about 629-640 for A, B, C, DRB1 and DQB1, roughly 520 for DQA1, over 600 for DPA1, and 400 to 490 for DPB1. About 5 DR-DQ haplotypes were handled as single units for association and clustering, since linkage in the cohort was strong. On average, 235,054 unique TCR beta nucleotide sequences were sequenced per donor among 398 genotyped donors of the cohort, with roughly 18% of those sequences being non-productive. Overall study outcomes, separate from this receptor: Assigning TCR associations to individual alleles was difficult when HLA alleles, especially DR and DQ, strongly co-occurred. A later genetic analysis associated a missense DCLRE1C variant with V-gene and J-gene trimming of TCR beta chains, and an independent cohort replicated the association. Immune exposure information for the cohort was limited to CMV serostatus. A group of highly shared sequence variants was considered likely to be a technical artifact of the sequencing pipeline. Three of the identified cytomegalovirus-associated TCR beta chains were confirmed in vitro to be specific for cytomegalovirus antigens. Specific HLA alleles were associated with 16,951 TCR beta sequences at a false discovery rate of 0.05 in a later analysis. Some IMGT-functional V segments, including TRBV6-2 and TRBV6-3, could not be distinguished by the 87-base-pair reads and were therefore excluded. In both the original and validation cohorts, the classifier was reported to diagnose cytomegalovirus status with high specificity and sensitivity. In a later analysis, HLA-associated TCR beta chains showed more clonal expansion and lower generation probabilities than non-associated chains that were equally common. A later genetic analysis reported fewer N-insertions in productive TCRs among donors in an Asian-associated ancestry cluster than the roughly 720-donor mean. Sequencing depth was assumed to be roughly uniform across donors in the presence/absence analyses, though that assumption may not hold. Across donors, most TCR sequences were observed very rarely, whereas some public TCRs were present in many individuals. In a later analysis, TCR association rates were found to vary across HLA loci, with the most associated TCRs seen for DRB1 alleles and the fewest for HLA-C alleles. A further reported finding was that TCR beta sequences accurately predicted the HLA-A and HLA-B alleles for most subjects in the first cohort. About 17 rarely observed V segments, including chromosome 9 orphons, were excluded from the earlier analysis of about 610 of the donors because counts were too low. A total of fewer than 200 TCR beta chains were listed by the study as associated with cytomegalovirus. In a later analysis, several top co-occurrence clusters were reported to appear linked to parvovirus B19, influenza, CMV and Epstein-Barr virus. According to a later analysis, most CMV-associated TCR beta chains appeared to be HLA-restricted, and the HLA associations seemed to be driven largely by CMV exposure. Because HLA typing was missing for some donors at each locus, association tests included only the typed subset. Correlated functional status among segregating V segments might reflect linkage disequilibrium, but an unknown experimental factor could not be ruled out. In an earlier analysis of 587 of the donors, most TCR beta V segments were observed in productive rearrangements about 87% or about 30% of the time, broadly matching IMGT annotations. The authors suggested that the approach could potentially be generalized to other disease states and immunological phenotypes. Only TCR beta chains were sequenced in this cohort, and the absence of alpha or paired-chain data limited detectable features.

Trimming takes 2 bases from V and 6 bases from J, and the germline ends sit 11 bases apart. The CDR3 contains 14 residues, cysteine and phenylalanine counted. Of all the DNA, just the CDR3 is kept, 42 bases in frame from base 1. CDR1 is given as MDHEN and CDR2 as SYDVKM, both from the germline V gene. Receptor amplification or capture employed the immunoSEQ multiplex PCR assay. A mixture of 60 forward primers for TCR Vbeta segments and 13 reverse primers for TCR Jbeta segments was used in the multiplex PCR. The CDR3 region of rearranged TCR beta genes was amplified from genomic DNA by a multiplex PCR assay. Amplified TCR beta libraries were sequenced as 87-base-pair reads on the Illumina HiSeq System. The source study handled its data this way. Across the 666 repertoires, a later analysis counted about 81 million unique TCR beta chains, roughly 11 million of which were shared by at least two donors. To remove PCR and sequencing errors, raw reads were error-corrected and collapsed into unique sequences using a nearest-neighbor algorithm that merged closely related sequences. To assign V, D and J gene segments, CDR3 sequences were aligned to IMGT reference sequences. For a sequence to be retained, a match of at least six nucleotides was required to both a V gene segment and a J gene segment. A rearrangement was called productive if the CDR3 had no stop codons and remained in frame with V and J, and every other rearrangement was called non-productive. Following IMGT convention, CDR3 was defined as the stretch from the second conserved V-encoded cysteine to the conserved J-encoded phenylalanine. Sequences without an unambiguous match to a single V gene segment were excluded from the earlier analysis of about 600 of the donors. An earlier analysis of 587 of the donors classified V segments as functional when productive rearrangements were above 56.7% and as segregating when the standard deviation between donors was above 5%. A statistical classification framework was built to diagnose cytomegalovirus status from the catalog of TCR beta chain sequences. A later analysis assigned V and J genes by comparing TCR nucleotide sequences with IMGT/GENE-DB human TR gene sequences. In a later analysis, CDR3 sequences and most-parsimonious VDJ recombination scenarios were assigned using the TCRdist pipeline. In a later analysis, each TCR beta chain was defined by its CDR3 amino acid sequence together with its V-gene family, and reads without a unique V-gene family were excluded. As a way to deal with suspected cross-contamination and a sequencing artifact, a later analysis dropped 450 to 600 nucleotide sequences that were highly shared and had low generation probability. In a later analysis, a clonal expansion index was calculated for each public chain from normalized within-repertoire ranks of inferred template counts. In a later analysis, generation probabilities were computed with a VDJ recombination model fitted to out-of-frame rearrangements, and the resulting probabilities were checked against IGoR. In a later analysis, hypergeometric tests were used to score TCR-TCR, TCR-HLA and TCR-CMV co-occurrence, with a repertoire-size bias correction applied to TCR pairs. False discovery rates were estimated in a later analysis by permuting HLA or CMV assignments 20 times. In a later analysis, co-occurring TCRs were grouped with DBSCAN, and TCRdist sequence similarity was added when clustering was performed within HLA-allele-positive subsets. For co-occurrence clustering, repertoires with fewer than 30,000 or more than 120,000 public chains were excluded, along with roughly 5 repertoires with anomalous nucleotide sharing. In its TCRdb copy, this immuneACCESS table keeps in-frame sequences only and misses some clones. Where compared with another copy, unresolved V genes explain less than half of these, and the others have no known cause. From that table come the V and J calls and clone size; the DNA was used to work out D and trimming. This sample comprises about 180,000 clones, over 70% of them detected only once. The ten largest clones represent about 3.8% of the sample.

In total, just over 650 healthy bone marrow donors made up the cohort. At the time of sampling, every cohort member was nominally healthy, though immune exposures that went unrecorded were likely present. The donor tested CMV seropositive and was one of the 289 seropositive cohort members. A peripheral blood sample was collected from each donor, and TCR beta sequencing was performed on peripheral blood mononuclear cells. The Qiagen DNeasy Blood Extraction Kit was used to extract genomic DNA from the blood cell samples. In this chain, TRBV28 is recombined with TRBJ1-3; a tentative D call is TRBD1 (6 bases match). The TCR originated in an older woman in good health and CMV-seropositive. The specimen sequenced was PBMCs. The nucleotide sequence is given as TGTGCCAGCAGTTTAGGGTACAGGGAAAACACCATATATTTT. It is translated as CASSLGYRENTIYF. The entire variable domain, with the stretches around the CDR3 drawn from the reference TRBV28 and TRBJ1-3 proteins, is DVKVTQSSRYLVKRTGEKVFLECVQDMDHENMFWYRQDPGLGLRLIYFSYDVKMKEKGDIPEGYSVSREKKERFSLILESASTNQTSMYLCASSLGYRENTIYFGEGSWLTVV.